This T cell receptor (beta chain) was documented in a study of human T cells and chemical hapten exposure. Study context: Among samples, TCR yields varied mainly because of small differences in pooled library volume.

Time point in this sample: pre-sensitization, week 0. As to treatment: therapeutic diphenylcyclopropenone sensitization with weekly scalp DPC. The ends were cut back, 4 bases at V and 6 bases at J, with 25 bases in the middle. This CDR3 region has 17 residues. Germline-derived CDR1 and CDR2 are GTSNPN and SVGIG (reference sequence). TCRdb re-analysed the RACE reads in MiXCR, keeping a single row per CDR3 protein. The sample holds over 300,000 distinct CDR3 sequences, more than 4.5% seen once. This chain uses TRBV30 with TRBJ2-1; possible D gene TRBD2, 6 bases. This TCR was sampled from a woman aged 45 to 65 with alopecia areata. Some clones in this sample may be carry-over from other donors' samples. Sequenced material: whole blood, taken in connection with sensitization to the hapten diphenylcyclopropenone (DPC). CDR3 region: CAWKWGTGATHPNEQFF. CDR3 nucleotide sequence: TGTGCCTGGAAATGGGGGACTGGCGCAACCCACCCCAATGAGCAGTTCTTC.